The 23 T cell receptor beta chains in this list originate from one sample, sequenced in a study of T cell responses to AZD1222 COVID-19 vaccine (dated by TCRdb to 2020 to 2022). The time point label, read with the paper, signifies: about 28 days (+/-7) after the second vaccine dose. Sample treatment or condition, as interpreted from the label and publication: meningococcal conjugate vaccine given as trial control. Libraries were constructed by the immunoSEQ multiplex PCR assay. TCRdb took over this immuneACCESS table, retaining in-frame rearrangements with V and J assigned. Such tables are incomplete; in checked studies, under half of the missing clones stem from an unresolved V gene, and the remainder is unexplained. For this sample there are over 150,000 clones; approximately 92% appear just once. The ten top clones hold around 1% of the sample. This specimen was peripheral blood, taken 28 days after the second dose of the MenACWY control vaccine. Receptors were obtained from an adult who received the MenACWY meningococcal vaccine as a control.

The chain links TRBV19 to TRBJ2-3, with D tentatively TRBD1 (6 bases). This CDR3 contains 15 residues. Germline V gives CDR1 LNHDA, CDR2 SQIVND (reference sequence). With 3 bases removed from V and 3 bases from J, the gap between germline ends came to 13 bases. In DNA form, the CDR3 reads TGTGCCAGTAGTATTGGGGGCCCCGGGACAGATACGCAGTATTTT. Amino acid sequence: CASSIGGPGTDTQYF.

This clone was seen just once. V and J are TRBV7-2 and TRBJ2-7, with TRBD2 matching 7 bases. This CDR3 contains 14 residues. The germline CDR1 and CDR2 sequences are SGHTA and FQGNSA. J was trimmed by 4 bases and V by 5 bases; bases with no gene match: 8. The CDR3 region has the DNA TGTGCCAGCAGCCCCTCACGGGGGGAATACGAGCAGTACTTC. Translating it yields CASSPSRGEYEQYF.

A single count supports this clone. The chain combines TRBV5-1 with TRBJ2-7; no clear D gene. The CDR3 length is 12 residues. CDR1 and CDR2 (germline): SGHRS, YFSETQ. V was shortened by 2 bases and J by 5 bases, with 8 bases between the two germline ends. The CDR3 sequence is CASSLGVNEQYF. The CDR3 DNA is TGCGCCAGCAGCTTAGGCGTAAACGAGCAGTACTTC.

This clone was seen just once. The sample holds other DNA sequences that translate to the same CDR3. CDR3 sequence reads: CAWSVRYEQYF. Here the CDR3 DNA reads TGTGCCTGGAGTGTCCGTTACGAGCAGTACTTC. The chain is built from TRBV30 and TRBJ2-7; no clear D. CDR1 and CDR2 (germline): GTSNPN, SVGIG (reference sequence). The CDR3 loop spans 11 amino acids. V dropped 0 bases and J dropped 4 bases, with 4 bases sitting between them.

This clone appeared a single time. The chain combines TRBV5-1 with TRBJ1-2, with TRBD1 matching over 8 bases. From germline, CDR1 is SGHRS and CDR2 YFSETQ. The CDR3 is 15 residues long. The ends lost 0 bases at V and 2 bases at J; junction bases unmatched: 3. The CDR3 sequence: CASSLVAGGNYGYTF. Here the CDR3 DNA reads TGCGCCAGCAGCTTGGTGGCAGGGGGCAACTATGGCTACACCTTC.

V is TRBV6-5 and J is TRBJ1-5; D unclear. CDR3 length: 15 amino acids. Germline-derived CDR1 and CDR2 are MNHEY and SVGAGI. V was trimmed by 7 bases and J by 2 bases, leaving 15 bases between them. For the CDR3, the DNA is TGTGCCAGCATCCTCTCGGGCGGGGGCAATCAGCCCCAGCATTTT. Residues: CASILSGGGNQPQHF.

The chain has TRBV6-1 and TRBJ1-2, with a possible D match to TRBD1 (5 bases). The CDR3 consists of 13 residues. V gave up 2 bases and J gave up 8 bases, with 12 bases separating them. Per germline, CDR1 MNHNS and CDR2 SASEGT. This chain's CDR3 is CASSELRGAGYTF. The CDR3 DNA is TGTGCCAGCAGTGAATTAAGGGGCGCAGGCTACACCTTC.

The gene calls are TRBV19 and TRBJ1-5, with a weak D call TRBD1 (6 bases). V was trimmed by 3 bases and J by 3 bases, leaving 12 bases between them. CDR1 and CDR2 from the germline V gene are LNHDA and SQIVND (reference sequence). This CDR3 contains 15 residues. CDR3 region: CASSIRQVDNQPQHF. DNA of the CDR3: TGTGCCAGTAGTATTCGACAGGTTGACAATCAGCCCCAGCATTTT.

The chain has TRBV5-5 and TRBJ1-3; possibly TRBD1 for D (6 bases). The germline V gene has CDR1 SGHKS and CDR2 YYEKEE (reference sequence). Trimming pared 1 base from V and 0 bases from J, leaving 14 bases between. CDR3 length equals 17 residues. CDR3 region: CASSLMGAGPSGNTIYF. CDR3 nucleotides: TGTGCCAGCAGCTTGATGGGGGCCGGACCCTCTGGAAACACCATATATTTT.

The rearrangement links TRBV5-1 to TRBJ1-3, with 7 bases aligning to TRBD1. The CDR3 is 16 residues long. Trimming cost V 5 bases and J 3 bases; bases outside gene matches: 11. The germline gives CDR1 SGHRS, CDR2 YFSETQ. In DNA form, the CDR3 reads TGCGCCAGCAGTCCTGACAGGGCCGGAGGTGGAAACACCATATATTTT. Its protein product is CASSPDRAGGGNTIYF.

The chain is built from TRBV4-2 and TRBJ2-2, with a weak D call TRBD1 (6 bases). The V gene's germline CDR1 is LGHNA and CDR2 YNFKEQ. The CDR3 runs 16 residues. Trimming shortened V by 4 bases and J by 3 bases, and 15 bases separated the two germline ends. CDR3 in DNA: TGTGCCAGCAGCCCCTATGGGGGCAGGGACACCGGGGAGCTGTTTTTT. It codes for CASSPYGGRDTGELFF.

Written as DNA, the CDR3 is TGTGCCAGCAGCCCTCTCCAAGCGGGGGTAACTGAAGCTTTCTTT. Translating it yields CASSPLQAGVTEAFF. The V gene is TRBV3-1 (or the pseudogene TRBV3-2), the J gene TRBJ1-1; perhaps TRBD1 as D (5 bases). Germline-derived CDR1 and CDR2 are LGHDT and YNNKEL (reference sequence). V was pared by 4 bases and J by 5 bases, with 17 bases between. The CDR3 is 15 amino acids.

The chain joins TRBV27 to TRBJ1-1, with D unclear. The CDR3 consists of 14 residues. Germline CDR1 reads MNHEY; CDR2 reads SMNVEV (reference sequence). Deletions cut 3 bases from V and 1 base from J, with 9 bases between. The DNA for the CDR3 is TGTGCCAGCAGTTTTGGGCAGACGAACACTGAAGCTTTCTTT. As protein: CASSFGQTNTEAFF.

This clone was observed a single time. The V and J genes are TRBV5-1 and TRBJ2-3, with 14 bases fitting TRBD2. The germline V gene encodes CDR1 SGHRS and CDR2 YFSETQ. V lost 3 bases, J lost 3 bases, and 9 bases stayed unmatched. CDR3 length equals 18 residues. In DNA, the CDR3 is TGCGCCAGCAGCTCCCCGGGACTAGCGGGGGCGAGGACAGATACGCAGTATTTT. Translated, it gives CASSSPGLAGARTDTQYF.

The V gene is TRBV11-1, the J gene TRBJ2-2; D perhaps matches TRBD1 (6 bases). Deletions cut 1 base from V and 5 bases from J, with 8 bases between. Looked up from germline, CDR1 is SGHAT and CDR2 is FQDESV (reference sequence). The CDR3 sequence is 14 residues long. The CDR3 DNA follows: TGTGCCAGCAGCTTAGTAGGGGGAACCGGGGAGCTGTTTTTT. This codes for CASSLVGGTGELFF.

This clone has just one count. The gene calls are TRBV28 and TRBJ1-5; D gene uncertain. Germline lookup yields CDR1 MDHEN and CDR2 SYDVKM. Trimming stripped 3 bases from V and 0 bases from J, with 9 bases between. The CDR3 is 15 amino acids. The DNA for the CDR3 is TGTGCCAGCAGTTTTCCGACGCTTAGCAATCAGCCCCAGCATTTT. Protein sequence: CASSFPTLSNQPQHF.

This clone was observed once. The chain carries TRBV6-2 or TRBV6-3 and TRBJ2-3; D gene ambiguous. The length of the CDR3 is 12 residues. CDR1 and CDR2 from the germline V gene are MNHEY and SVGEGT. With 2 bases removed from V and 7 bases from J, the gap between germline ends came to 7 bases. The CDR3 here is CASSYGQNTQYF. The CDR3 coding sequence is TGTGCCAGCAGTTACGGCCAGAATACGCAGTATTTT.

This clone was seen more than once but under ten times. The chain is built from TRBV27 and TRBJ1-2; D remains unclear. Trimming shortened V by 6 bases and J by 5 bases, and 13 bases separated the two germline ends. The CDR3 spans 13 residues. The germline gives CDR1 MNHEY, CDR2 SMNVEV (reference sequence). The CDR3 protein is CASSIDMQYGYTF. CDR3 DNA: TGTGCCAGCAGCATCGACATGCAATATGGCTACACCTTC.

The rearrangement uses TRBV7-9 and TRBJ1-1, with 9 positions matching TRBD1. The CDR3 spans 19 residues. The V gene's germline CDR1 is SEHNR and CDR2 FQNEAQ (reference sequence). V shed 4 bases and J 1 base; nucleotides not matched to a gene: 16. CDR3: CASSSPSWRTGDGNTEAFF. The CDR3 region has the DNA TGTGCCAGCAGCTCCCCGTCCTGGAGGACAGGGGACGGGAACACTGAAGCTTTCTTT.

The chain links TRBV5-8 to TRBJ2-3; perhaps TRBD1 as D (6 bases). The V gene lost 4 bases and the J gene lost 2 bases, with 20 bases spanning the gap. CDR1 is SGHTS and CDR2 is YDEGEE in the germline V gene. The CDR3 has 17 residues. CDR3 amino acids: CASSEWQGITNTDTQYF. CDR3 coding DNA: TGTGCCAGCAGCGAATGGCAGGGGATCACTAACACAGATACGCAGTATTTT. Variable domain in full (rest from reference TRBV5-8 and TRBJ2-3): EAGVTQSPTHLIKTRGQQATLRCSPISGHTSVYWYQQALGLGLQFLLWYDEGEERNRGNFPPRFSGRQFPNYSSELNVNALELEDSALYLCASSEWQGITNTDTQYFGPGTRLTVL.

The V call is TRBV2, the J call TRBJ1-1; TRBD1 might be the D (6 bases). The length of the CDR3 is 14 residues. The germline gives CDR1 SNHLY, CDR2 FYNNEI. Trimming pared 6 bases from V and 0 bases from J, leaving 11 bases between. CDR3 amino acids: CASRSDSLNTEAFF. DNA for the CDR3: TGTGCCAGCAGGTCGGACAGCTTGAACACTGAAGCTTTCTTT.

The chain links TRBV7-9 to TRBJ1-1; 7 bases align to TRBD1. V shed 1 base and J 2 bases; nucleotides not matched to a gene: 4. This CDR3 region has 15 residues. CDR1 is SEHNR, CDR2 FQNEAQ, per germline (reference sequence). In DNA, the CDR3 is TGTGCCAGCAGCTTAGGCTGGGACAGCAACACTGAAGCTTTCTTT. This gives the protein CASSLGWDSNTEAFF.

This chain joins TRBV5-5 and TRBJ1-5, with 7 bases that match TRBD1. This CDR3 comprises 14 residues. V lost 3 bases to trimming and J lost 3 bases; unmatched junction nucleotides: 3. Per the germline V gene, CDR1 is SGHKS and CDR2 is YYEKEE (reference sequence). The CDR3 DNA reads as TGTGCCAGCAGCTGGGGACAGACCAATCAGCCCCAGCATTTT. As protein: CASSWGQTNQPQHF. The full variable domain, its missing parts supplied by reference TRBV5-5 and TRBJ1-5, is DAGVTQSPTHLIKTRGQQVTLRCSPISGHKSVSWYQQVLGQGPQFIFQYYEKEERGRGNFPDRFSARQFPNYSSELNVNALLLGDSALYLCASSWGQTNQPQHFGDGTRLSIL.